The 21 T cell receptor beta chains listed next were all sequenced from one sample in a study of PD-L1 blockade in urothelial cancer. The time point denotes: pretreatment peripheral blood. Libraries were prepared by immunoSEQ multiplex PCR; TCRdb keeps only in-frame clonotypes and omits some of them. Of fewer than 45,000 clones in the sample, 82% were seen once. The sequenced sample was PBMCs, obtained around atezolizumab (anti-PD-L1) treatment. The receptors were gathered from a man between 60 and 75 years old with urothelial cancer.

The rearrangement joins TRBV4-1 to TRBJ2-7; 9 nucleotides align to TRBD1. Trimming removed 4 bases from V and 4 bases from J; junction bases left unmatched: 8. Germline loops: CDR1 MGHRA, CDR2 YSYEKL. The CDR3 is 15 residues long. This CDR3 reads CASSLGQGINYEQYF. As DNA, the CDR3 is TGCGCCAGCAGCCTCGGACAGGGGATCAATTACGAGCAGTACTTC.

The rearrangement links TRBV7-9 to TRBJ2-7, with D perhaps matching TRBD2 (6 bases). In germline, CDR1 is SEHNR, CDR2 FQNEAQ (reference sequence). The length of the CDR3 is 14 residues. Trimming shortened V by 5 bases and J by 2 bases, and 13 bases separated the two germline ends. CDR3 protein: CASSPGGGTYEQYF. The CDR3 region has the DNA TGTGCCAGCAGCCCTGGTGGAGGGACCTACGAGCAGTACTTC.

V usage is TRBV5-1 and J usage is TRBJ2-1, with D maybe TRBD2 (6 bases). The germline V gene encodes CDR1 SGHRS and CDR2 YFSETQ. With 4 bases removed from V and 4 bases from J, the gap between germline ends came to 15 bases. This CDR3 comprises 15 residues. CDR3 residues: CASSPEGDWYNEQFF. In nucleotides, the CDR3 is TGCGCCAGCAGCCCGGAAGGGGACTGGTACAATGAGCAGTTCTTC.

The V and J genes are TRBV7-2 and TRBJ2-2, with D perhaps matching TRBD2 (5 bases). With 3 bases removed from V and 4 bases from J, the gap between germline ends came to 9 bases. The CDR3 extends over 14 amino acids. Germline V gene lookup returns CDR1 SGHTA and CDR2 FQGNSA. Here the CDR3 reads CASSFRGITGELFF. CDR3 bases: TGTGCCAGCAGCTTCCGGGGAATCACCGGGGAGCTGTTTTTT.

The chain is built from TRBV6-5 and TRBJ1-1; 9 nucleotides match TRBD1. Losses at the gene ends were 0 bases for V and 5 bases for J; bases not matched to a gene: 4. Germline loops: CDR1 MNHEY, CDR2 SVGAGI. CDR3 length: 15 residues. In DNA, the CDR3 is TGTGCCAGCAGTTACTCCGGGACAGGGCATACTGAAGCTTTCTTT. It specifies CASSYSGTGHTEAFF.

The genes are TRBV5-1 and TRBJ2-1; the match to TRBD2 covers 7 bases. The CDR3 is made up of 15 amino acids. Germline trimming cut 5 bases from V and 5 bases from J; bases unmatched to any gene: 10. CDR1 is SGHRS, CDR2 YFSETQ, per germline. The CDR3 DNA is TGCGCCAGCAGTCCAAGCGGGGATAGCCACAATGAGCAGTTCTTC. Protein product: CASSPSGDSHNEQFF.

The chain combines TRBV2 with TRBJ1-6, with TRBD1 matching over 8 bases. Germline lookup yields CDR1 SNHLY and CDR2 FYNNEI. This CDR3 contains 15 residues. V gave up 7 bases and J gave up 7 bases; unmatched junction bases: 9. The DNA of the CDR3 is TGTGCCAGCACCCTGACAGGGGTTGGCAATTCACCCCTCCACTTT. Protein product: CASTLTGVGNSPLHF.

The rearrangement joins TRBV28 to TRBJ2-1, with 10 bases lining up with TRBD2. Germline V CDR1 and CDR2: MDHEN, SYDVKM. After removal of 2 bases from V and 8 bases from J, the junction contained 6 bases not matched to a gene. The CDR3 runs to 15 residues. For the CDR3, the DNA is TGTGCCAGCAGTTTAGAGCGGGGGGGCCTTGATGAGCAGTTCTTC. Residues: CASSLERGGLDEQFF.

The V call is TRBV4-1, the J call TRBJ2-7; tentative D call: TRBD1 (5 bases). V dropped 1 base and J dropped 6 bases, with 16 bases sitting between them. The V gene's germline CDR1 is MGHRA and CDR2 YSYEKL. This CDR3 is 15 amino acids long. The CDR3 protein is CASSQASTGAAEQYF. For the CDR3, the DNA is TGCGCCAGCAGCCAAGCTAGTACAGGCGCCGCCGAGCAGTACTTC.

This clone occurred once. The rearrangement links TRBV18 to TRBJ2-2; tentatively, D is TRBD1 (5 bases). V was pared by 1 base and J by 1 base, with 7 bases between. Germline CDR1 and CDR2: KGHSH and LQKENI. The CDR3 is made up of 15 amino acids. CDR3 loop: CASSPQGLNTGELFF. CDR3 nucleotides: TGTGCCAGCTCACCACAGGGGTTGAACACCGGGGAGCTGTTTTTT.

The chain employs TRBV9 and TRBJ2-5, with TRBD2 matching 14 bases. The germline V gene encodes CDR1 SGDLS and CDR2 YYNGEE. CDR3 length equals 18 residues. V shed 2 bases, J shed 3 bases, and the junction held 9 bases outside the gene matches. This chain's CDR3 is CASSVGLAGGAGEETQYF. CDR3 DNA: TGTGCCAGCAGCGTCGGACTAGCGGGGGGCGCAGGAGAAGAGACCCAGTACTTC.

This rearrangement joins TRBV6-1 to TRBJ1-5; D is ambiguous. This CDR3 comprises 14 residues. CDR1 and CDR2 from the germline V gene are MNHNS and SASEGT. Trimming shortened V by 6 bases and J by 8 bases, and 17 bases separated the two germline ends. CDR3 region: CASRVGTQQKPQHF. In DNA, the CDR3 is TGTGCCAGCAGGGTTGGTACACAACAGAAGCCCCAGCATTTT.

The rearrangement links TRBV5-1 to TRBJ2-1; TRBD1 is a possible D gene (6 bases). The ends were cut back, 2 bases at V and 0 bases at J, with 12 bases in the middle. The V gene's germline CDR1 is SGHRS and CDR2 YFSETQ. CDR3 size: 16 residues. CDR3 nucleotides: TGCGCCAGCAGCTTCGACAGGCCCCGCTCCTACAATGAGCAGTTCTTC. This gives the protein CASSFDRPRSYNEQFF. Full variable domain (remainder filled in from reference TRBV5-1 and TRBJ2-1): KAGVTQTPRYLIKTRGQQVTLSCSPISGHRSVSWYQQTPGQGLQFLFEYFSETQRNKGNFPGRFSGRQFSNSRSEMNVSTLELGDSALYLCASSFDRPRSYNEQFFGPGTRLTVL.

The chain uses TRBV29-1 and TRBJ2-3; 7 nucleotides match TRBD1. The V and J ends lost 7 bases and 4 bases, in that order; junction bases with no gene match: 8. CDR1 and CDR2 (germline): SQVTM, ANQGSEA. The CDR3 is 13 residues long. This CDR3 reads CSARQGGADTQYF. The CDR3 DNA is TGCAGCGCTAGACAGGGTGGGGCAGATACGCAGTATTTT.

The chain combines TRBV28 with TRBJ2-7; 9 bases agree with TRBD2. Germline loops: CDR1 MDHEN, CDR2 SYDVKM. Trimming removed 8 bases from V and 4 bases from J; junction bases left unmatched: 12. This CDR3 is 15 amino acids long. The CDR3 sequence is CASRQLSGGLYEQYF. The CDR3, as DNA: TGTGCCAGCCGCCAACTTAGCGGGGGATTATACGAGCAGTACTTC.

This clone was seen only a few times. The genes are TRBV5-1 and TRBJ2-1; a possible D gene is TRBD1 (6 bases). V lost 6 bases, J lost 0 bases, and 19 bases lay in between. From germline, CDR1 is SGHRS and CDR2 YFSETQ. The CDR3 has 17 amino acids. For the CDR3, the DNA is TGCGCCAGCAACCGATGGACAGCCGGTAGCTCCTACAATGAGCAGTTCTTC. Encoded protein: CASNRWTAGSSYNEQFF.

This clone was observed once. CDR3 DNA sequence: TGCGCCAGCAGCACCCGAGGGGGTACTGAAGCTTTCTTT. The encoded protein is CASSTRGGTEAFF. The chain employs TRBV5-1 and TRBJ1-1, with D tentatively TRBD1 (6 bases). Germline CDR1 reads SGHRS; CDR2 reads YFSETQ. The CDR3 is 13 residues long. The V and J ends lost 4 bases and 5 bases respectively, with 12 bases between them.

CDR3 DNA: TGTGCCACCAGCAGAGATCGGGTCGGGGGATCTACTAACACCGGGGAGCTGTTTTTT. It codes for CATSRDRVGGSTNTGELFF. The rearrangement links TRBV15 to TRBJ2-2; D might be TRBD2 (6 bases). The germline gives CDR1 LNHNV, CDR2 YYDKDF (reference sequence). CDR3 size: 19 residues. Trimming shortened V by 0 bases and J by 2 bases, and 19 bases separated the two germline ends.

The chain has TRBV18 and TRBJ2-2, with D possibly being TRBD1 (5 bases). The germline V and J ends were trimmed by 5 bases and 4 bases, with 11 bases remaining between them. This CDR3 spans 14 amino acids. The V gene's germline CDR1 is KGHSH and CDR2 LQKENI. The CDR3 nucleotides are TGTGCCAGCTCAGCAGGGTCCGTCACCGGGGAGCTGTTTTTT. Protein product: CASSAGSVTGELFF.

The rearrangement uses TRBV28 and TRBJ2-3, with D possibly being TRBD2 (7 bases). The CDR3 spans 15 residues. CDR1 is MDHEN, CDR2 SYDVKM, per germline. Trimming left V 2 bases short and J 7 bases short, with 16 bases between. CDR3 residues: CASSLGGAGTNTQYF. CDR3 in DNA: TGTGCCAGCAGTTTAGGGGGGGCTGGCACGAATACGCAGTATTTT. Using reference TRBV28 and TRBJ2-3 for the parts outside the CDR3, the full variable domain is DVKVTQSSRYLVKRTGEKVFLECVQDMDHENMFWYRQDPGLGLRLIYFSYDVKMKEKGDIPEGYSVSREKKERFSLILESASTNQTSMYLCASSLGGAGTNTQYFGPGTRLTVL.

The V and J genes are TRBV10-1 and TRBJ2-3; 8 positions match TRBD2. The CDR3 consists of 16 residues. Unmatched junction bases numbered 10, after V lost 6 bases and J lost 2 bases. Germline values: CDR1 WNHNN, CDR2 SYGVQD (reference sequence). CDR3 sequence (DNA): TGCGCCAGCAGCCCGAATCGGGGACTAGACACAGATACGCAGTATTTT. Translation: CASSPNRGLDTDTQYF.